This T cell receptor beta chain was captured in a study of blood T cell repertoires in COVID-19. The CDR3 length is 18 residues. Germline CDR1 and CDR2: LGHNT and FRNRAP. V gave up 2 bases and J gave up 1 base, with 19 bases separating them. In the authors' methods: Amplifying reference gene primers gave estimates of nucleated cell counts. Clones were read by immunoSEQ multiplex PCR, and TCRdb kept only the in-frame ones, dropping some. V, J and clone size were drawn from that table, and D and trimming were deduced from the DNA. The sample includes approximately 500,000 clones, 70% to 90% of them seen just once.

Material for sequencing was peripheral blood. This TCR derives from a woman aged 45-59 years with COVID-19, enrolled during active disease. The chain links TRBV12-5 to TRBJ2-3; possible D gene TRBD1, 6 bases. CDR3 region: CASGLRQGLAEGTDTQYF. Here the CDR3 DNA reads TGTGCTAGTGGTTTGCGGCAGGGGCTCGCCGAGGGCACAGATACGCAGTATTTT.